The rows below give T cell receptor beta chains drawn from one sample of a study of molecular identifiers for immune sequencing clone quantification. TCRdb processed the PCR reads anew with MiXCR; each CDR3 protein has one entry. This table has some 580,000 distinct CDR3 sequences, about 25% appearing once. Source material: naive CD8+ T cells from blood, with Jurkat cell RNA spiked in. The receptors shown here come from a human donor in good health. Some libraries in this study had Jurkat cell RNA spiked in. The conserved cysteine and the conserved F or W are not part of the CDR3 here.

cdr3_length,v_call,j_call,cdr3_aa
12,TRBV7-6,TRBJ2-7,ASSSGQGYPEQY
14,TRBV6-6,TRBJ1-2,ASSNPAGTFNYGYT
9,TRBV6-6,TRBJ1-5,ASRPLQPQH
13,TRBV7-9,TRBJ2-1,ASSSGPPTYNEQF
12,TRBV13,TRBJ2-5,ASSLTSPGETQY
16,TRBV7-6,TRBJ2-3,ASSLVLAGASGTDTQY
13,TRBV6-1,TRBJ2-7,ASSESVAGAYEQY
11,TRBV7-9,TRBJ2-3,ASSVAYADTQY
11,TRBV30,TRBJ1-2,AWSARVDYGYT
14,TRBV27,TRBJ1-2,ASSPIGGLGDYGYT
12,TRBV7-9,TRBJ1-4,ASSLSRGGEKLF
13,TRBV7-3,TRBJ2-2,ASSKGPSNTGELF
13,TRBV11-2,TRBJ1-4,ASSLEDRGNEKLF
13,TRBV9,TRBJ2-1,ASSYTSRIDNEQF
14,TRBV5-4,TRBJ2-2,ASSPGLAGVTGELF
14,TRBV14,TRBJ2-1,ASSQVASGRSNEQF
14,TRBV6-2/TRBV6-3,TRBJ2-3,ASKSIAGLNTDTQY